The 24 T cell receptor beta chains in this list originate from one sample, sequenced in a study of blood T cell repertoires in COVID-19. Only in-frame clones appear in the TCRdb table, and some are missing; sequencing was by immunoSEQ multiplex PCR. The sample carries roughly 250,000 clones, roughly 88% recorded once. Material: PBMCs or T cells enriched from blood (not recorded which). Source of these receptors: a woman in her fifties or sixties who had recovered from COVID-19.

The CDR3 here is CASSLGGERKKLFF. Written as DNA, the CDR3 is TGTGCCAGCTCCCTAGGGGGCGAGAGGAAAAAACTGTTTTTT. The V call is TRBV18, the J call TRBJ1-4, with 7 bases lining up with TRBD1. The germline V gene encodes CDR1 KGHSH and CDR2 LQKENI. With 6 bases clipped from V and 9 bases from J, the junction kept 10 bases outside the gene matches. The CDR3 is made up of 14 amino acids.

This chain joins TRBV4-3 and TRBJ1-5, with 8 bases lining up with TRBD1. Per the germline V gene, CDR1 is LGHNA and CDR2 is YSLEER. The V gene end was trimmed by 3 bases and the J gene end by 7 bases; junction bases not matched to a gene: 8. CDR3 size: 15 residues. CDR3 in DNA: TGCGCCAGCAGCCAGGACAGGGTCCGGGGACAGCCCCAGCATTTT. Its translation is CASSQDRVRGQPQHF.

The chain combines TRBV10-3 with TRBJ1-2; D gene ambiguous. This CDR3 has 16 residues. V was cut by 6 bases and J by 4 bases, with 21 bases left in between. The V gene's germline CDR1 is ENHRY and CDR2 SYGVKD. Here the CDR3 DNA reads TGTGCCATCAGCCCCTCCGGAATACAGTTCGGCTATGGCTACACCTTC. Translation: CAISPSGIQFGYGYTF.

V and J are TRBV24-1 and TRBJ2-7; 7 bases agree with TRBD2. CDR1 and CDR2 (germline): KGHDR, SFDVKD. The J segment lost 4 bases and the V segment lost 9 bases, leaving 8 bases of the junction unmatched. The length of the CDR3 is 13 residues. CDR3 nucleotide sequence: TGTGCCACCGGCCTGGCCGGGAGGTACGAGCAGTACTTC. Translated, it gives CATGLAGRYEQYF.

J is TRBJ1-2 and V is TRBV18; perhaps TRBD1 as D (5 bases). V dropped 0 bases and J dropped 4 bases, with 9 bases sitting between them. The germline CDR1 and CDR2 sequences are KGHSH and LQKENI. The CDR3 consists of 14 residues. In nucleotides, the CDR3 is TGTGCCAGCTCACCACCGGGGCCAGGCTATGGCTACACCTTC. Its protein product is CASSPPGPGYGYTF.

The genes are TRBV30 and TRBJ1-1, with 8 bases fitting TRBD1. The CDR3 is 14 amino acids. After removal of 3 bases from V and 3 bases from J, the junction contained 6 bases not matched to a gene. CDR1 is GTSNPN, CDR2 SVGIG, per germline (reference sequence). This CDR3 is CAWRAGGRYTEAFF. DNA of the CDR3: TGTGCCTGGAGGGCAGGGGGCCGTTACACTGAAGCTTTCTTT.

J is TRBJ1-1 and V is TRBV7-3; no clear D. Trimming left V 2 bases short and J 0 bases short, with 7 bases between. This CDR3 spans 14 amino acids. Germline V lookup: CDR1 SGHTA, CDR2 FQGTGA. The CDR3: CASSLRGMNTEAFF. In DNA form, the CDR3 reads TGTGCCAGCAGCTTACGCGGTATGAACACTGAAGCTTTCTTT.

The chain carries TRBV5-1 and TRBJ2-3; 9 bases match TRBD2. The germline V gene has CDR1 SGHRS and CDR2 YFSETQ. V lost 5 bases and J lost 0; bases outside the gene matches: 4. The CDR3 has 15 residues. In DNA, the CDR3 is TGCGCCAGCAGGGCCGGGACTAGCAGCACAGATACGCAGTATTTT. Its protein product is CASRAGTSSTDTQYF.

This clone was counted only a few times. J is TRBJ2-5 and V is TRBV19; possible D gene TRBD2, 6 bases. V lost 6 bases and J 3 bases, leaving 14 bases between the germline ends. The length of the CDR3 is 14 residues. Germline V gene lookup returns CDR1 LNHDA and CDR2 SQIVND (reference sequence). In nucleotides, the CDR3 is TGTGCCAGTAGCCCCTGGTCGGGGGAAGAGACCCAGTACTTC. Amino acids: CASSPWSGEETQYF.

About this clone itself: This sample includes further DNA sequences coding for the same CDR3. This chain joins TRBV24-1 and TRBJ2-1; 12 nucleotides agree with TRBD2. V lost 4 bases and J lost 4; bases outside the gene matches: 4. Germline-derived CDR1 and CDR2 are KGHDR and SFDVKD. The CDR3 contains 16 residues. CDR3 sequence: CATSDPGTSGYNEQFF. CDR3 DNA: TGTGCCACCAGTGACCCCGGGACTAGCGGGTACAATGAGCAGTTCTTC.

V usage is TRBV7-9 and J usage is TRBJ2-5; tentative D call: TRBD1 (5 bases). Trimming stripped 0 bases from V and 5 bases from J, with 13 bases between. Germline loops: CDR1 SEHNR, CDR2 FQNEAQ (reference sequence). This CDR3 is 15 amino acids long. In DNA form, the CDR3 reads TGTGCCAGCAGCTTAGCTGAGACAGCCGTGGAGACCCAGTACTTC. Translated: CASSLAETAVETQYF. The full variable domain, in which reference TRBV7-9 and TRBJ2-5 provide the parts outside the CDR3, is DTGVSQNPRHKITKRGQNVTFRCDPISEHNRLYWYRQTLGQGPEFLTYFQNEAQLEKSRLLSDRFSAERPKGSFSTLEIQRTEQGDSAMYLCASSLAETAVETQYFGPGTRLLVL.

This clone was seen a single time. V gene TRBV7-2 combines with J gene TRBJ2-1; no firm D call. Germline V gene data show CDR1 as SGHTA and CDR2 as FQGNSA. The CDR3 covers 11 residues. Trimming shortened V by 5 bases and J by 6 bases, and 5 bases separated the two germline ends. The CDR3 loop reads CASSLFNEQFF. CDR3 nucleotides: TGTGCCAGCAGCCTATTCAATGAGCAGTTCTTC.

CDR3 bases: TGTGCCAGCAGTTACTCGATCCCACAGGCTGAAGCTTTCTTT. Its protein is CASSYSIPQAEAFF. The chain recombines TRBV6-2 or TRBV6-3 with TRBJ1-1; perhaps TRBD1 as D (5 bases). The CDR3 has 14 amino acids. V lost 0 bases and J lost 6, with 11 bases in between. Germline V gene lookup returns CDR1 MNHEY and CDR2 SVGEGT.

V gene TRBV28 combines with J gene TRBJ2-1; 15 bases fit TRBD2. V shed 4 bases, J shed 7 bases, and the junction held 11 bases outside the gene matches. The CDR3 loop spans 18 amino acids. Germline CDR1 MDHEN, CDR2 SYDVKM. The CDR3 loop is CASSSYRTSGRATNEQFF. CDR3 coding DNA: TGTGCCAGCAGTTCCTACCGGACTAGCGGGAGGGCCACGAATGAGCAGTTCTTC.

This chain uses TRBV9 with TRBJ2-7; possible D gene TRBD2, 7 bases. V lost 3 bases to trimming and J lost 6 bases, with 19 bases between them. This CDR3 has 15 residues. CDR1 is SGDLS, CDR2 YYNGEE, per germline. CDR3: CASSGLADLGGEQYF. The DNA of the CDR3 is TGTGCCAGCAGCGGGCTAGCGGACCTAGGGGGCGAGCAGTACTTC.

This sequence joins TRBV7-6 and TRBJ1-1, with TRBD1 matching over 9 bases. Germline trimming cut 3 bases from V and 3 bases from J; bases unmatched to any gene: 5. Germline CDR1 is SGHVS and CDR2 is FNYEAQ. The CDR3 is 15 amino acids. CDR3 sequence: CASSFRDRADTEAFF. The CDR3 DNA follows: TGTGCCAGCAGCTTCAGGGACAGGGCGGACACTGAAGCTTTCTTT.

The V gene is TRBV5-4, the J gene TRBJ2-2; 7 nucleotides match TRBD1. The CDR3 has 14 residues. The V and J ends lost 5 bases and 3 bases, in that order; junction bases with no gene match: 4. Per germline, CDR1 SGHNT and CDR2 YYREEE (reference sequence). In DNA, the CDR3 is TGTGCCAGCAGGGACAGGCCGGACACCGGGGAGCTGTTTTTT. It translates to CASRDRPDTGELFF.

The rearrangement uses TRBV19 and TRBJ2-1, with TRBD1 matching 9 bases. The germline gives CDR1 LNHDA, CDR2 SQIVND (reference sequence). V lost 7 bases and J lost 8; bases outside the gene matches: 9. The CDR3 sequence is 14 residues long. CDR3 in DNA: TGTGCCAGTACCGACAGGGGGAATACCGATGAGCAGTTCTTC. It encodes CASTDRGNTDEQFF.

CDR3 nucleotides: TGTGCCAGCAGCTTAACGGGGGTTAGCAATCAGCCCCAGCATTTT. It translates to CASSLTGVSNQPQHF. This chain connects TRBV7-2 to TRBJ1-5; a possible D gene is TRBD1 (5 bases). CDR1 is SGHTA, CDR2 FQGNSA, per germline. The V and J ends lost 2 bases and 0 bases respectively, with 8 bases between them. The CDR3 totals 15 residues.

This clone appeared a few times. J is TRBJ1-2 and V is TRBV30; no clear D. Trimming left V 6 bases short and J 7 bases short, with 12 bases between. The CDR3 contains 11 residues. Germline assignment: CDR1 GTSNPN and CDR2 SVGIG (reference sequence). The CDR3 DNA follows: TGTGCCTGTACCTCGGGAGGTGGCTACACCTTC. Protein: CACTSGGGYTF.

The chain couples TRBV6-5 to TRBJ1-1; D is possibly TRBD1 (6 bases). Germline CDR1 and CDR2: MNHEY and SVGAGI. The V end lost 6 bases, the J end lost 3 bases, and 14 bases lay between the germline ends. The CDR3 is made up of 14 amino acids. This CDR3 is CASRQGSLDTEAFF. The CDR3 DNA reads as TGTGCCAGCAGACAGGGTTCATTGGACACTGAAGCTTTCTTT.

The J gene is TRBJ2-3, the V gene TRBV7-2; 7 nucleotides agree with TRBD2. Germline V lookup: CDR1 SGHTA, CDR2 FQGNSA. The CDR3 consists of 14 residues. V shed 5 bases, J shed 9 bases, and the junction held 11 bases outside the gene matches. CDR3 sequence reads: CASSIRLAFATQYF. The CDR3 nucleotides read TGTGCCAGCAGCATAAGACTAGCTTTTGCAACGCAGTATTTT.

This clone occurred a few times. The chain links TRBV5-1 to TRBJ2-2, with 11 bases aligning to TRBD1. The V and J ends lost 4 bases and 4 bases, in that order; junction bases with no gene match: 6. CDR1 is SGHRS and CDR2 is YFSETQ in the germline V gene. The CDR3 is 16 residues long. CDR3 loop: CASSPRDRGITGELFF. DNA of the CDR3: TGCGCCAGCAGCCCCCGGGACAGGGGGATCACCGGGGAGCTGTTTTTT.

This rearrangement joins TRBV28 to TRBJ1-5, with 8 positions matching TRBD1. The CDR3 totals 15 residues. CDR1 and CDR2 from the germline V gene are MDHEN and SYDVKM. The trim removed 7 bases at V and 1 base at J, leaving 6 bases unmatched. The CDR3 here is CASNPGQASNQPQHF. In DNA, the CDR3 is TGTGCCAGCAACCCGGGACAGGCAAGCAATCAGCCCCAGCATTTT.